A single sample is the source of the 17 T cell receptor beta chains below, sequenced in a study of high-grade serous ovarian cancer treatment subgroups. Assay: immunoSEQ multiplex PCR; the TCRdb copy retains only in-frame clones and omits some. Of over 5,000 clones in the sample, 75% to 85% were seen once. Tumor samples were obtained before definitive surgery or chemotherapy. Sequenced material: tumor tissue. Every receptor here comes from a human donor with high-grade serous ovarian cancer.

The chain joins TRBV10-3 to TRBJ2-3; tentatively, D is TRBD1 (5 bases). V was pared by 3 bases and J by 0 bases, with 19 bases between. This CDR3 is 18 amino acids long. CDR1 and CDR2 from the germline V gene are ENHRY and SYGVKD. The CDR3 reads CAISDSPTGRGSTDTQYF. The CDR3 DNA is TGTGCCATCAGTGACTCCCCAACCGGAAGGGGAAGCACAGATACGCAGTATTTT.

This clone was observed a single time. The chain links TRBV5-6 to TRBJ1-1; possibly TRBD1 for D (6 bases). Germline V gene lookup returns CDR1 SGHDT and CDR2 YYEEEE. Trimming shortened V by 4 bases and J by 0 bases, and 13 bases separated the two germline ends. This CDR3 spans 15 amino acids. DNA of the CDR3: TGTGCCAGCAGCAGCGATACAGGGTTGAACACTGAAGCTTTCTTT. Translation: CASSSDTGLNTEAFF.

The chain combines TRBV7-3 with TRBJ2-2; possible D gene TRBD1, 5 bases. Germline assignment: CDR1 SGHTA and CDR2 FQGTGA. Trimming cost V 3 bases and J 5 bases, with 7 bases left between them. The length of the CDR3 is 13 residues. The CDR3 reads CASSFDSTGELFF. The CDR3 bases are TGTGCCAGCAGCTTTGACAGTACCGGGGAGCTGTTTTTT. The entire variable domain, with the rest obtained from reference TRBV7-3 and TRBJ2-2, is as follows: GAGVSQTPSNKVTEKGKYVELRCDPISGHTALYWYRQSLGQGPEFLIYFQGTGAADDSGLPNDRFFAVRPEGSVSTLKIQRTERGDSAVYLCASSFDSTGELFFGEGSRLTVL.

The rearrangement links TRBV14 to TRBJ2-1; 9 positions match TRBD1. This CDR3 is built from 16 residues. Trimming took 3 bases from V and 6 from J; bases not matched to a gene: 9. The V gene's germline CDR1 is SGHDN and CDR2 FVKESK. In nucleotides, the CDR3 is TGTGCCAGCAGCCAGACCGGGACAGGGCTCCGCAATGAGCAGTTCTTC. Translating gives CASSQTGTGLRNEQFF.

The rearrangement joins TRBV11-1 to TRBJ2-5, with 9 bases identical to TRBD2. V gave up 2 bases and J gave up 2 bases; unmatched junction bases: 3. The germline V gene has CDR1 SGHAT and CDR2 FQDESV (reference sequence). This CDR3 is 15 amino acids long. This CDR3 is CASSLFSGGQETQYF. The CDR3 DNA reads TGTGCCAGCAGCTTATTTAGCGGGGGACAAGAGACCCAGTACTTC.

The chain employs TRBV18 and TRBJ1-1, with a weak D call TRBD1 (5 bases). Trimming stripped 6 bases from V and 5 bases from J, with 25 bases between. The CDR3 loop spans 17 amino acids. In germline, CDR1 is KGHSH, CDR2 LQKENI. In DNA, the CDR3 is TGTGCCAGCTCCCCAAGGACCTCGGGACTTCTGCGGACTGAAGCTTTCTTT. Its protein is CASSPRTSGLLRTEAFF.

This rearrangement joins TRBV7-8 to TRBJ2-5, with 9 bases matching TRBD2. The CDR3 contains 12 residues. The V and J ends lost 11 bases and 1 base, in that order; junction bases with no gene match: 2. CDR1 is SGHVS, CDR2 FQNEAQ, per germline. The CDR3 coding sequence is TGTGCCGCGGGGGGGCCCCAAGAGACCCAGTACTTC. Its protein product is CAAGGPQETQYF.

This sequence joins TRBV7-8 and TRBJ1-1, with D possibly being TRBD1 (6 bases). Trimming took off 5 bases at V and 5 bases at J, with 18 bases between the two ends. This CDR3 is 15 amino acids long. Germline CDR1 SGHVS, CDR2 FQNEAQ. The CDR3 DNA follows: TGTGCCAGCAGCCCCCCTCGGGGGCTGGGTACTGAAGCTTTCTTT. It encodes CASSPPRGLGTEAFF.

The gene calls are TRBV4-1 and TRBJ2-1; 8 nucleotides align to TRBD1. The CDR3 is 16 amino acids. V gave up 0 bases and J gave up 3 bases; unmatched junction bases: 4. Per the germline V gene, CDR1 is MGHRA and CDR2 is YSYEKL. CDR3 DNA: TGCGCCAGCAGCCAAGACCTGGACAGGGTCTACAATGAGCAGTTCTTC. Translation: CASSQDLDRVYNEQFF.

The rearrangement joins TRBV7-8 to TRBJ2-1, with D hard to call. V was trimmed by 0 bases and J by 10 bases, leaving 10 bases between them. This CDR3 region has 13 residues. From germline, CDR1 is SGHVS and CDR2 FQNEAQ. The CDR3 region is CASSLAESREQFF. CDR3 DNA: TGTGCCAGCAGCTTAGCCGAGAGTCGCGAGCAGTTCTTC.

This chain uses TRBV27 with TRBJ2-1, with D possibly matching TRBD1 (6 bases). Germline loops: CDR1 MNHEY, CDR2 SMNVEV (reference sequence). This CDR3 has 16 residues. Between the trimmed V and J ends, which lost 3 bases and 6 bases, there was a span of 18 bases. CDR3 DNA: TGTGCCAGCAGTTTCTATACAGGGCATAGGGGCAATGAGCAGTTCTTC. This gives the protein CASSFYTGHRGNEQFF.

The chain is built from TRBV5-6 and TRBJ2-1; 7 nucleotides agree with TRBD2. Germline lookup yields CDR1 SGHDT and CDR2 YYEEEE. There are 15 residues in the CDR3. The V gene end was trimmed by 1 base and the J gene end by 4 bases; junction bases not matched to a gene: 5. Here the CDR3 reads CASSLFAGEYNEQFF. For the CDR3, the DNA is TGTGCCAGCAGCTTGTTTGCGGGGGAGTACAATGAGCAGTTCTTC.

The genes are TRBV5-5 and TRBJ2-7; D is perhaps TRBD1 (6 bases). The CDR3 spans 19 residues. Germline values: CDR1 SGHKS, CDR2 YYEKEE (reference sequence). The V end lost 4 bases, the J end lost 3 bases, and 29 bases lay between the germline ends. CDR3 sequence (DNA): TGTGCCAGCAGCGGTGCCGGGACATCAAGAGGAGGAGACTTCTACGAGCAGTACTTC. Protein: CASSGAGTSRGGDFYEQYF.

This chain uses TRBV30 with TRBJ1-6; D possibly corresponds to TRBD1 (5 bases). Looked up from germline, CDR1 is GTSNPN and CDR2 is SVGIG (reference sequence). CDR3 size: 15 residues. V lost 5 bases, J lost 0 bases, and 11 bases lay in between. The CDR3 nucleotides read TGTGCCTGGGCGACAGACATCTCCTATAATTCACCCCTCCACTTT. Its translation is CAWATDISYNSPLHF.

The chain couples TRBV6-5 to TRBJ2-7; D is unresolved. There are 14 residues in the CDR3. Trimming removed 0 bases at V and 5 bases at J, with 11 bases between. Germline CDR1 is MNHEY and CDR2 is SVGAGI. The CDR3 nucleotides are TGTGCCAGCAGTTACTCGATGGGATACGACGAGCAGTACTTC. Its translation is CASSYSMGYDEQYF.

V is TRBV27 and J is TRBJ2-7, with 14 positions matching TRBD2. J gave up 3 bases and V 4 bases, and 8 bases lay outside the gene matches. The germline gives CDR1 MNHEY, CDR2 SMNVEV (reference sequence). The CDR3 has 17 residues. CDR3 sequence (DNA): TGTGCCAGCAGTTCGAGGTGGGGGACTAGCGGGGGCTACGAGCAGTACTTC. Encoded protein: CASSSRWGTSGGYEQYF.

The V and J genes are TRBV5-5 and TRBJ1-2; no clear D gene. Germline V gene data show CDR1 as SGHKS and CDR2 as YYEKEE (reference sequence). The CDR3 runs to 15 residues. Trimming took off 0 bases at V and 2 bases at J, with 11 bases between the two ends. Here the CDR3 DNA reads TGTGCCAGCAGCTTGGCCATAAGGATCAACTATGGCTACACCTTC. Translation: CASSLAIRINYGYTF.